This T cell receptor beta chain was documented in a study of cytomegalovirus exposure and HLA in healthy donors. Study as a whole: Earlier results showed 117 million unique TCR beta sequences derived from approximately 180 million T cells. Study results and limitations: Confirmation was obtained in vitro that a few CMV-associated chains are specific for CMV antigens. Altogether, more than 150 TCR beta chains were recorded as cytomegalovirus-associated.

Only a few counts were recorded for this clone. Its antigen is currently unknown. The PCR contained 60 Vbeta and 13 Jbeta primers. Produced via immunoSEQ multiplex PCR; TCRdb's table is partial and in-frame only. The sample has under 200,000 clones, 75% seen once. Trimming removed 6 bases from V and 8 bases from J, with 22 bases in between. Germline values: CDR1 MNHNS, CDR2 SASEGT. This CDR3 contains 15 residues. The chain is built from TRBV6-1 and TRBJ1-2, with a tentative D call TRBD1 (6 bases). Sequencing input: PBMCs. The receptor's source is a woman between 50 and 59 years old in good health and CMV-seropositive. This CDR3 reads CASRPTGRGLGGYTF. The DNA of the CDR3 is TGTGCCAGCAGACCCACAGGGCGCGGATTAGGGGGCTACACCTTC.